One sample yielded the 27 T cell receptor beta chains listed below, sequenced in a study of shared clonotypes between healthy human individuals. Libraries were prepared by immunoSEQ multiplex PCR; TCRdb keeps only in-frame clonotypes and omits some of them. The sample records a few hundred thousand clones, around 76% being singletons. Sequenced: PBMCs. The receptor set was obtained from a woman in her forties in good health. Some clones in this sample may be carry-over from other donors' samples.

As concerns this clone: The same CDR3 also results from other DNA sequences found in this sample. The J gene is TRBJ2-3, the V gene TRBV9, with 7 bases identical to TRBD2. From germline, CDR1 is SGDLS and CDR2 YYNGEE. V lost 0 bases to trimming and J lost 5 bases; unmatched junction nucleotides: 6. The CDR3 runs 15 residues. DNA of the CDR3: TGTGCCAGCAGCGTAGTTGGCGGGAGAGGAGATACGCAGTATTTT. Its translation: CASSVVGGRGDTQYF. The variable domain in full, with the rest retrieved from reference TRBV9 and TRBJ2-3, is DSGVTQTPKHLITATGQRVTLRCSPRSGDLSVYWYQQSLDQGLQFLIQYYNGEERAKGNILERFSAQQFPDLHSELNLSSLELGDSALYFCASSVVGGRGDTQYFGPGTRLTVL.

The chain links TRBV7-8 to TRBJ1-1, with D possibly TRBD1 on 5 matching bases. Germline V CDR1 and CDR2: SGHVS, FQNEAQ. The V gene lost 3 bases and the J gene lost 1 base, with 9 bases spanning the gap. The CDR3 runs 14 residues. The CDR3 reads CASSFKGWNTEAFF. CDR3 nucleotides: TGTGCCAGCAGCTTTAAGGGGTGGAACACTGAAGCTTTCTTT. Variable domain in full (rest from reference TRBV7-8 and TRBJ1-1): GAGVSQSPRYKVAKRGQDVALRCDPISGHVSLFWYQQALGQGPEFLTYFQNEAQLDKSGLPSDRFFAERPEGSVSTLKIQRTQQEDSAVYLCASSFKGWNTEAFFGQGTRLTVV.

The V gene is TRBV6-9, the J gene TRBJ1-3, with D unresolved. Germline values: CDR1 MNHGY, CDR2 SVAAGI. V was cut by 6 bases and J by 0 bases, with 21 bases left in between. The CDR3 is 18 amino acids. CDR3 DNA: TGTGCCAGCAGCCCTGCCGGGCACAGTCTTTCCTCTGGAAACACCATATATTTT. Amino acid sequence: CASSPAGHSLSSGNTIYF.

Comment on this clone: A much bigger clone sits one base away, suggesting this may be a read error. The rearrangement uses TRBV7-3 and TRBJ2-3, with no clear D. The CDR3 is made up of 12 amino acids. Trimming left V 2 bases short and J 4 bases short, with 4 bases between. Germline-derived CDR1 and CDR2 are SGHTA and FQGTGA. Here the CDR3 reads CASSLSADTQYF. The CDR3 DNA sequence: TGTGCCAGCAGCTTATCCGCAGATACGCAGTATTTT.

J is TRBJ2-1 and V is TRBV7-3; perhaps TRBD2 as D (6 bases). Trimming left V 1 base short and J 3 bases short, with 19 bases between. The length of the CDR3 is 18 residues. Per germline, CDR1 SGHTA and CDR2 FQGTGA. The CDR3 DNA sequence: TGTGCCAGCAGCTTAAGAGGAGGGACCCCAACCGGCTACAATGAGCAGTTCTTC. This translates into CASSLRGGTPTGYNEQFF.

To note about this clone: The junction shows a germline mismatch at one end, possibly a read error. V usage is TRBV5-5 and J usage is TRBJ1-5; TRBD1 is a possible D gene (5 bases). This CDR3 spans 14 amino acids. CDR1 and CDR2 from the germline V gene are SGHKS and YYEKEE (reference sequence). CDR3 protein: CASSPGRRNQPQHF. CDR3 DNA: TGTGCCAGCAGCCCGGGACGCCGCAACCAGCCCCAGCATTTT.

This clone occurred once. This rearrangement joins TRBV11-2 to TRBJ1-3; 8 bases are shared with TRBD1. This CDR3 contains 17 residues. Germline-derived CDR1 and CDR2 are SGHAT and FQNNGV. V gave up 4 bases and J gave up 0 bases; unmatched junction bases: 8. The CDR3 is CASSYARGPDSGNTIYF. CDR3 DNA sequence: TGTGCCAGCAGCTACGCCAGGGGGCCCGACTCTGGAAACACCATATATTTT. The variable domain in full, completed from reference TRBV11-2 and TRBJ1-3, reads EAGVAQSPRYKIIEKRQSVAFWCNPISGHATLYWYQQILGQGPKLLIQFQNNGVVDDSQLPKDRFSAERLKGVDSTLKIQPAKLEDSAVYLCASSYARGPDSGNTIYFGEGSWLTVV.

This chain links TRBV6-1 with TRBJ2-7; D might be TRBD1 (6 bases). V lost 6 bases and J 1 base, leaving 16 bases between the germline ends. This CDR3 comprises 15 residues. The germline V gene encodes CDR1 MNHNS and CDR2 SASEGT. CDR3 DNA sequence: TGTGCCAGCAGGCAGGACAGTTTTCATTCCTACGAGCAGTACTTC. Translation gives CASRQDSFHSYEQYF.

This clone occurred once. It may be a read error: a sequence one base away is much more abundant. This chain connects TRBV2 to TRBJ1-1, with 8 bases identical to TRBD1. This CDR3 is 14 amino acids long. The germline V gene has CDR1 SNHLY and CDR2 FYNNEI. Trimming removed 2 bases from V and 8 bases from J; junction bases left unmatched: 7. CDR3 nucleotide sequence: TGTGCCAGCAGTGAATGGGAGGGACAGGTCGAAGCTTTCTTT. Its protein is CASSEWEGQVEAFF.

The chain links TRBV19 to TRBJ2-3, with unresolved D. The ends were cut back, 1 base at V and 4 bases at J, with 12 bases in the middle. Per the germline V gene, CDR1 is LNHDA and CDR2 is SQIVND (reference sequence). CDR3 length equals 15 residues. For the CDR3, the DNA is TGTGCCAGTAGTATAGGCCTTTATAGCTCAGATACGCAGTATTTT. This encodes CASSIGLYSSDTQYF. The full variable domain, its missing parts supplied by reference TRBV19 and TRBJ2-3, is DGGITQSPKYLFRKEGQNVTLSCEQNLNHDAMYWYRQDPGQGLRLIYYSQIVNDFQKGDIAEGYSVSREKKESFPLTVTSAQKNPTAFYLCASSIGLYSSDTQYFGPGTRLTVL.

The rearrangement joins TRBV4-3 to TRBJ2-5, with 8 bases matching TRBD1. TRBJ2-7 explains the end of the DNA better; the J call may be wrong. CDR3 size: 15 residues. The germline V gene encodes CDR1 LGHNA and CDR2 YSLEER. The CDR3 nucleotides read TGCGCCAGCAGCCAGATGACAGGGGTTGTTCACGAGCAGTACTTC. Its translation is CASSQMTGVVHEQYF.

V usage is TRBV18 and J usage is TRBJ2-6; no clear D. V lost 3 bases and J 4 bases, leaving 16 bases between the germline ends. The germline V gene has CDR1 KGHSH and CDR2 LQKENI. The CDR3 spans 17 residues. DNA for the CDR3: TGTGCCAGCTCACCTGACGCTGACGGTGGCGGGGCCAACGTCCTGACTTTC. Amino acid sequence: CASSPDADGGGANVLTF. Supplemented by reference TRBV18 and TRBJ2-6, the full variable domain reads NAGVMQNPRHLVRRRGQEARLRCSPMKGHSHVYWYRQLPEEGLKFMVYLQKENIIDESGMPKERFSAEFPKEGPSILRIQQVVRGDSAAYFCASSPDADGGGANVLTFGAGSRLTVL.

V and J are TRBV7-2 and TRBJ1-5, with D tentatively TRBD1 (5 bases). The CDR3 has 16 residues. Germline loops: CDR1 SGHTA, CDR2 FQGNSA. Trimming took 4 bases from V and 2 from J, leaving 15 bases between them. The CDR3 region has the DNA TGTGCCAGCAGCTCCCCTCCGGGGGGAGGCAATCAGCCCCAGCATTTT. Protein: CASSSPPGGGNQPQHF.

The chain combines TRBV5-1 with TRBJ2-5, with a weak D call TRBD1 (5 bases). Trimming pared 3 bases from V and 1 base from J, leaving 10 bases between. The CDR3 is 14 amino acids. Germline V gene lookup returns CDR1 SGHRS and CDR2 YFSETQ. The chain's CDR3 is CASSSMTAQETQYF. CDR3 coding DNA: TGCGCCAGCAGCTCGATGACAGCCCAAGAGACCCAGTACTTC.

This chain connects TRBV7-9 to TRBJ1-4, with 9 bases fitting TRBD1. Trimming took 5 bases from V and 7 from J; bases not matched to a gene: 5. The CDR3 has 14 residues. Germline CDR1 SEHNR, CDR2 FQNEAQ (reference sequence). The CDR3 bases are TGTGCCAGCAGCCCCGGGACAGGGCTTGAAAAACTGTTTTTT. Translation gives CASSPGTGLEKLFF.

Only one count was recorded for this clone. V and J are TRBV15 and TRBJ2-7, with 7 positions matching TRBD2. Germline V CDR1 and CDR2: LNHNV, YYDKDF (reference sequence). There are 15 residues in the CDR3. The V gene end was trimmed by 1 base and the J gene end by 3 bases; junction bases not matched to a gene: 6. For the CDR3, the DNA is TGTGCCACCAGCAGAGCCGGGACTACCATCTACGAGCAGTACTTC. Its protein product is CATSRAGTTIYEQYF. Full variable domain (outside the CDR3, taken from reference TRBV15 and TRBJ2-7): DAMVIQNPRYQVTQFGKPVTLSCSQTLNHNVMYWYQQKSSQAPKLLFHYYDKDFNNEADTPDNFQSRRPNTSFCFLDIRSPGLGDTAMYLCATSRAGTTIYEQYFGPGTRLTVT.

For the CDR3, the DNA is TGTGCCAGCTTGACTAGCGGGAGGGCCCTCGACTACAATGAGCAGTTCTTC. Its protein product is CASLTSGRALDYNEQFF. V is TRBV28 and J is TRBJ2-1, with TRBD2 identical over 14 bases. V dropped 8 bases and J dropped 3; count of bases not matched to a gene: 9. This CDR3 contains 17 residues. Germline V gene lookup returns CDR1 MDHEN and CDR2 SYDVKM.

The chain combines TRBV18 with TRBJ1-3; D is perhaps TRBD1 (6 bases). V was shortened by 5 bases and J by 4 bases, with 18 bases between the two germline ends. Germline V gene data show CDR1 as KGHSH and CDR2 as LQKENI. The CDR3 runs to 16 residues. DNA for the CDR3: TGTGCCAGCTCAGCGGACAGTACACGGTGGGGAAACACCATATATTTT. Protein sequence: CASSADSTRWGNTIYF.

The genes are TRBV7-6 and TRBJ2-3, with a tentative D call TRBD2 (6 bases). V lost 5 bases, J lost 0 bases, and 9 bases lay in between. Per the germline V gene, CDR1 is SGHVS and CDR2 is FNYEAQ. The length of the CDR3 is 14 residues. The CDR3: CASSVGLSTDTQYF. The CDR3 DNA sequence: TGTGCCAGCAGCGTGGGACTGAGCACAGATACGCAGTATTTT.

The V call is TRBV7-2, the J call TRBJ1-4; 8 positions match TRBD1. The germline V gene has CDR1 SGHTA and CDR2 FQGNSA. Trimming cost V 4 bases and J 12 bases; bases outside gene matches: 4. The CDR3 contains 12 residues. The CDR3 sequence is CASSSYRGELFF. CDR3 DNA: TGTGCCAGCAGCTCCTACAGGGGGGAACTGTTTTTT.

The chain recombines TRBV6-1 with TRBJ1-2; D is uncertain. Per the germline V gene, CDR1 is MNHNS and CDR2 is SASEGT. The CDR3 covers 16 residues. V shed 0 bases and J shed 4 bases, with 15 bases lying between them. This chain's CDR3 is CASSEAEGAWLYGYTF. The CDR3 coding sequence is TGTGCCAGCAGTGAAGCTGAAGGTGCCTGGCTCTATGGCTACACCTTC.

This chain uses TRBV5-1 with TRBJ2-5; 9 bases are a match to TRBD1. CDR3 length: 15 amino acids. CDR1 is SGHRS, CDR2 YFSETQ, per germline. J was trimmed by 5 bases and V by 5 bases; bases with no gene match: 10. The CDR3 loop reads CASSLEGQGWETQYF. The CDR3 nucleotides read TGCGCCAGCAGTCTGGAGGGACAGGGCTGGGAGACCCAGTACTTC.

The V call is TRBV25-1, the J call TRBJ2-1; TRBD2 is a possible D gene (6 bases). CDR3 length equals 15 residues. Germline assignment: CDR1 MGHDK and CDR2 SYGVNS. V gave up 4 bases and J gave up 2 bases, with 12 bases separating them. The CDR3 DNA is TGTGCCAGCAGTGGACTAGAGCGCACCTACAATGAGCAGTTCTTC. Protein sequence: CASSGLERTYNEQFF.

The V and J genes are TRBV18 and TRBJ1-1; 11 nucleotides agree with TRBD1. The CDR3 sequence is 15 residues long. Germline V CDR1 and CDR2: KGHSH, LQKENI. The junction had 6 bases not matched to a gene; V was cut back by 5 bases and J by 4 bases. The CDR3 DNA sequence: TGTGCCAGCTCAACCGGGACAGGGGGGGCCACTGAAGCTTTCTTT. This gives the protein CASSTGTGGATEAFF.

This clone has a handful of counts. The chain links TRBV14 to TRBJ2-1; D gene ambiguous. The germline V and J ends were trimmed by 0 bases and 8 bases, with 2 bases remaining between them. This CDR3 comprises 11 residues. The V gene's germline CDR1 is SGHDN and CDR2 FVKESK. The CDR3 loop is CASSQDYEQFF. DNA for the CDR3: TGTGCCAGCAGCCAAGACTATGAGCAGTTCTTC.

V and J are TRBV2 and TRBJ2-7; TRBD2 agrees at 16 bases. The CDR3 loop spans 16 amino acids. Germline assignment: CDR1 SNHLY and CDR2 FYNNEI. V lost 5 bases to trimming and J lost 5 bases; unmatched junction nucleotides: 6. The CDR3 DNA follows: TGTGCCAGCAGTCCGGGACTAGCGGGAGGGCCTCACGAGCAGTACTTC. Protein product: CASSPGLAGGPHEQYF.

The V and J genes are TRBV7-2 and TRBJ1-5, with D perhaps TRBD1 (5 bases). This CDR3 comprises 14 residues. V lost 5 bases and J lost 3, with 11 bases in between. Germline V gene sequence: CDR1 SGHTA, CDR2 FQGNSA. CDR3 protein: CASSLRQNNQPQHF. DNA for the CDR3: TGTGCCAGCAGCCTAAGACAGAACAATCAGCCCCAGCATTTT.